The following is a T cell receptor (beta chain) sequence with its context. This clonotype was observed a handful of times. Its binding antigen is unknown. No per-base quality is available; no much larger clone lies one base away. Donors were 35 to 40 systemically healthy Caucasian individuals from Russia aged roughly 6 to 90 years. Each donor gave 8 to 10 milliliters of peripheral blood, drawn into EDTA-treated Vacutainer tubes. Ficoll-Paque density-gradient centrifugation was used to isolate PBMCs, with at least 6.5 million per sample. Total RNA, at least 6 micrograms per sample, was extracted from PBMCs with Trizol reagent. For every donor, flow cytometry on a PBMC aliquot measured the percentage of naive CD45RAhigh/CD27high T cells. From the cysteine up to the phenylalanine, the CDR3 has a length of 15 residues. Of all the DNA, just the CDR3 is kept, 45 bases in frame from base 1. At the junction V is shortened by 4 bases and J by 0 bases; bases outside the gene matches: 6. From a lookup of the germline V gene, CDR1 and CDR2 are SGHTA and FQGNSA.

These data are taken from a study of blood T cells in healthy people across ages (dated by TCRdb to about 2015). With respect to the entire study: Template switching captured roughly one uniquely barcoded TCR beta cDNA molecule per two T cells in model experiments. The study measured age-related changes in TCR beta repertoire diversity using deep sequencing normalized with unique cDNA molecular identifiers. The donors were divided into four age groups: young (average roughly 17 years), middle-aged (under 40), aged (about 62) and long-lived (around 87). Two additional independent replicas of 1 million unique cDNA reads from the same blood draw were analyzed for two donors (one aged 18 to 30 and one aged 80 or older). The research as a whole found: Observed TCR beta diversity per million T cells fell roughly linearly with age, and a significant reduction was already apparent by age about 43. There was a strong correlation between observed TCR beta diversity and the percentage of naive T cells measured by flow cytometry. Estimates of total diversity based on one million sequenced T cells were considered lower bounds and underestimates. Compared with the aged group, the long-lived group had more naive CD4+ T cells, fewer expanded clones and increased TCR diversity, suggesting age selection. The CMV infection status of donors was not known, potentially confounding age-related changes in expanded clonotypes. Bulk unsorted PBMC profiling prevented conclusive comparison of naive and antigen-experienced compartments.

The method was 5' RACE. These reads were obtained on an Illumina HiSeq 2500. A second roughly 6 to 12 cycle PCR used a sample-barcoded 5' primer and a J-beta primer mix. Each TCR beta cDNA molecule received a unique molecular identifier from a template-switch 5' adaptor carrying 12 random nucleotides. At least 3 million CDR3-containing paired-end reads were obtained from each sample. First-strand cDNA was synthesized from all RNA with the Mint cDNA synthesis kit, primed by a TRBC-specific oligonucleotide. Following uracil-DNA glycosylase treatment, a first 18-cycle PCR with universal primers M1SS and BC2_uni_R was performed on all cDNA. As for how the authors treated the data: Normalization of each sample was performed by random selection of 1 million high-quality reads, each carrying a distinct molecular identifier. Instead of being binned into consensus sequences, reads with shared molecular identifiers were discarded. MiTCR, run with a Q25 quality threshold and the strictest error-elimination algorithm, handled CDR3 identification, clonotype clustering and error correction. A nonparametric unseen species model with Euler transformation was used to estimate a lower bound on total TCR beta diversity. TCRdb reprocessing: public reads trimmed at Q25 with fastp, clones called with MiXCR, in-frame beta chains kept. Identical CDR3 protein sequences are pooled into one entry, listed with their most common genes and DNA. The V and J calls come from TCRdb's annotation, not from the publication. Across this sample there are about 800,000 distinct CDR3 sequences, with 20% to 25% seen only once. Under 4.5% of the sample is held by the ten biggest clonotypes.

The same sample was also used in a study of T cells of mothers and their children. The second investigation adds: Donors were nine systemically healthy Caucasian individuals: three mothers and their six children. cDNA synthesis used all of the extracted RNA, with approximately 1.4 ug of RNA in each 15 ul reaction. In the second PCR, the M1S primer introduced both the sample barcodes and 2-4 random nucleotides. Over 8.5 million TCR beta CDR3 reads were obtained for each mother, and some 3.1 million reads were obtained for each child. TCR recombination output is similarly shaped by thymic selection in related and unrelated pairs, with a minor effect exerted by inherited differences. Normalized repertoire overlap was always found to be slightly, but never significantly, higher in related mother-child pairs than in unrelated mother-child pairs. No persistent microchimeric T cell clones were found, with a detection sensitivity of approximately 94 clones per million clonotypes. To look for features that set related mother-child pairs apart from unrelated individuals, the researchers ran deep NGS to compare the TCR beta repertoires of mothers and children. On average, the children were around 11 +/- 4 years old, while the mothers were about 40 +/- 4 years old. After adapter ligation was performed with NEBNext reagents, the libraries were sequenced on an Illumina HiSeq 2000 with 100+100 nt paired-end reads. To prevent cross-contamination, the mother and child libraries were prepared one month apart and sequenced in separate runs. For each donor, between about 500,000 and 2,200,000 distinct TCR beta clonotypes were identified. Naive TCR beta clonotypes were estimated from low-frequency clonotypes matched to each donor's FACS-determined naive share, without sorting.

The source is a boy aged 5-17 years in good health. The sample taken for sequencing was blood. This receptor chain uses TRBV7-2 and TRBJ2-7; 7 central nucleotides agree with TRBD2. In nucleotides, the sequence is TGTGCCAGCAGCTCGAGCGGGACCCGCTCCTACGAGCAGTACTTC. This gives the protein CASSSSGTRSYEQYF. Extended through the reference TRBV7-2 and TRBJ2-7 proteins, this CDR3 yields the full variable domain: GAGVSQSPSNKVTEKGKDVELRCDPISGHTALYWYRQSLGQGLEFLIYFQGNSAPDKSGLPSDRFSAERTGGSVSTLTIQRTQQEDSAVYLCASSSSGTRSYEQYFGPGTRLTVT.